These T cell receptor beta chains were read from a single sample in a study of T cells in localized non-small cell lung cancer. This table comes from immunoSEQ multiplex PCR, and its TCRdb copy is limited to in-frame clones, with some not included. The table lists about 25,000 clones, approximately 89% of them singletons. Source: peripheral blood mononuclear cells, taken before any cancer treatment. Receptors were obtained from a woman aged 35 to 70 with stage III lung adenocarcinoma. Each CDR3 is given with its conserved first and last residue. D genes are given only for firm matches. Clone size appears in some rows only: once, few, many, or a class for an expanded clone.

TRBJ1-1	-	-	TRBV20-1	TGCAGTGCTTCTCGGCGGAAGGAAGCTTTCTTT	CSASRRKEAFF
TRBJ2-5	-	TRBD1	TRBV5-1	TGCGCCAGCAGCTTCGCAGGGGGCCCGCAAGAGACCCAGTACTTC	CASSFAGGPQETQYF
TRBJ1-1	-	-	TRBV14	TGTGCCAGCAGCCAAGATGGCAGGAATCTTTGGTACACTGAAGCTTTCTTT	CASSQDGRNLWYTEAFF
TRBJ2-7	-	TRBD2	TRBV6-6	TGTGCCAGCAGTGATCGGGGGGTCGATTACGAGCAGTACTTC	CASSDRGVDYEQYF
TRBJ2-3	-	TRBD2	TRBV10-3	TGTGCCATCCCTAGGAGCGGGAGGACGGATACGCAGTATTTT	CAIPRSGRTDTQYF
TRBJ1-1	-	TRBD1	TRBV5-6	TGTGCCAGCAGCCCAGGGGGCCGTATGAACACTGAAGCTTTCTTT	CASSPGGRMNTEAFF
TRBJ2-7	-	TRBD1	TRBV29-1	TGCAGCGTGCCTACTGACAGGGGCATCTGGGGCGAGCAGTACTTC	CSVPTDRGIWGEQYF
TRBJ1-6	-	-	TRBV10-3	TGTGCCATCAGTGAGTTGGGGGTGCCCCTCCACTTT	CAISELGVPLHF
TRBJ2-5	-	TRBD2	TRBV4-1	TGCGCCAGCAGCCTGACTAGCGGGAGGCAAGAGACCCAGTACTTC	CASSLTSGRQETQYF
TRBJ1-1	-	-	TRBV7-9	TGTGCCAGCAGCTTAGGACAGGCGGAAACTGAAGCTTTCTTT	CASSLGQAETEAFF
TRBJ1-2	-	-	TRBV28	TGTGCCAGCAGGAGGGACCTTAACTATGGCTACACCTTC	CASRRDLNYGYTF
TRBJ1-5	-	TRBD1	TRBV19	TGTGCCAGTAGTATAACAGGGGGGAGTCAGCCCCAGCATTTT	CASSITGGSQPQHF
TRBJ2-3	-	-	TRBV7-9	TGTGCCAGCAGCTCGTCCTACGCGGGGGCCGCAGATACGCAGTATTTT	CASSSSYAGAADTQYF
TRBJ1-1	-	TRBD1	TRBV7-2	TGTGCCAGCAGCGACAGGGTTTTGAACACTGAAGCTTTCTTT	CASSDRVLNTEAFF
TRBJ1-1	-	-	TRBV7-9	TGTGCCAGCAAGCAAGATCGATCGTCTTTGAACACTGAAGCTTTCTTT	CASKQDRSSLNTEAFF
TRBJ2-1	-	-	TRBV27	TGTGCCAGCAGTTTAGACGGGAGCTCCTACAATGAGCAGTTCTTC	CASSLDGSSYNEQFF
TRBJ1-2	-	-	TRBV6-7	TGTGCCAGCAGTTTGCAGGGCCAAAACTATGGCTACACCTTC	CASSLQGQNYGYTF
TRBJ2-4	-	-	TRBV6-5	TGTGCCAGCAGCGGACCTCCCCCATTGGGCATTCAGTACTTC	CASSGPPPLGIQYF
TRBJ2-5	-	-	TRBV18	TGTGCCAGCTCACCGCGGGGCGCGGGCCAAGAGACCCAGTACTTC	CASSPRGAGQETQYF
TRBJ1-1	once	TRBD1	TRBV5-1	TGCGCCAGCAGCCGACAGGGCACTGAAGCTTTCTTT	CASSRQGTEAFF
TRBJ2-1	-	-	TRBV9	TGTGCCAGCAGCCCCCACCCCGGGGTCGCGGAATACAATGAGCAGTTCTTC	CASSPHPGVAEYNEQFF
TRBJ2-7	-	-	TRBV15	TGTGCCACCAGCAGAGAGCCACCCGGCTCGGTAGGGGACGAGCAGTACTTC	CATSREPPGSVGDEQYF
TRBJ2-2	-	-	TRBV5-4	TGTGCCAGCAGTCTCCCCGAAGGGGGGGGGAAGACCGGGGAGCTGTTTTTT	CASSLPEGGGKTGELFF
TRBJ2-7	-	-	TRBV19	TGTGCCAGTAGTATCGAGGTCGGCTCCTACGAGCAGTACTTC	CASSIEVGSYEQYF
TRBJ2-2	-	TRBD2	TRBV2	TGTGCCAGCAGCCGGAGCGGGGTCACGAACACCGGGGAGCTGTTTTTT	CASSRSGVTNTGELFF
TRBJ1-1	-	-	TRBV2	TGTGCCAGCAGTGGGGCTCGGAACACTGAAGCTTTCTTT	CASSGARNTEAFF
TRBJ1-5	-	-	TRBV15	TGTGCCACCAGCAGAGACGCTGGCAATCAGCCCCAGCATTTT	CATSRDAGNQPQHF
TRBJ1-4	-	TRBD1	TRBV4-2	TGTGCCAGCAGCCTTCCGGGACAGGGGGGGGAAAAACTGTTTTTT	CASSLPGQGGEKLFF
TRBJ1-1	-	TRBD1	TRBV5-6	TGTGCCAGCAGCTTAGCAGGACAGGGGGATACTGAAGCTTTCTTT	CASSLAGQGDTEAFF
TRBJ2-1	-	-	TRBV29-1	TGCAGCGTAGGCTCTTCGGACAGCTCCTACAATGAGCAGTTCTTC	CSVGSSDSSYNEQFF
TRBJ2-7	-	-	TRBV29-1	TGCAGCGTTGAAGCGGCCTGGGGCCCCATGGGCGACGAGCAGTACTTC	CSVEAAWGPMGDEQYF
TRBJ2-7	-	-	TRBV21-1	TGTGCCAGCAGCGGACACAGATCAACTGAGGAAAACGAGCAGTACTTC	CASSGHRSTEENEQYF